Shown below are 3 T cell receptor beta chains from a single sample sequenced in a study of blood T cell repertoires in COVID-19. Produced via immunoSEQ multiplex PCR; TCRdb's table is partial and in-frame only. The sample consists of tens of thousands of clones, roughly 76% of them appearing once. Sequencing was carried out using peripheral blood. The receptors stem from a man at least 80 years old with COVID-19, enrolled during active disease.

The chain recombines TRBV11-2 with TRBJ2-1, with D tentatively TRBD1 (6 bases). Trimming cost V 4 bases and J 9 bases, with 22 bases left between them. There are 16 residues in the CDR3. The germline V gene has CDR1 SGHAT and CDR2 FQNNGV. Here the CDR3 DNA reads TGTGCCAGCAGCTCAGGTAGTGGGGCCAAAGGGGGTGAGCAGTTCTTC. It specifies CASSSGSGAKGGEQFF.

The genes are TRBV21-1 and TRBJ2-5; the table's TRBD1 call for D was not verified on the DNA. TRBV21-1 is a pseudogene locus. This CDR3 has 15 residues. This chain's CDR3 is CASSKVRGQQETQYF. The CDR3 nucleotides read TGTGCCAGCAGCAAAGTTAGGGGGCAGCAAGAGACCCAGTACTTC.

V gene TRBV28 combines with J gene TRBJ1-2; D may be TRBD1 (6 bases). This CDR3 is 13 amino acids long. Germline V gives CDR1 MDHEN, CDR2 SYDVKM. The V end lost 3 bases, the J end lost 5 bases, and 10 bases lay between the germline ends. CDR3 region: CASSLDSWYGYTF. CDR3 coding DNA: TGTGCCAGCAGTTTGGACAGTTGGTATGGCTACACCTTC.